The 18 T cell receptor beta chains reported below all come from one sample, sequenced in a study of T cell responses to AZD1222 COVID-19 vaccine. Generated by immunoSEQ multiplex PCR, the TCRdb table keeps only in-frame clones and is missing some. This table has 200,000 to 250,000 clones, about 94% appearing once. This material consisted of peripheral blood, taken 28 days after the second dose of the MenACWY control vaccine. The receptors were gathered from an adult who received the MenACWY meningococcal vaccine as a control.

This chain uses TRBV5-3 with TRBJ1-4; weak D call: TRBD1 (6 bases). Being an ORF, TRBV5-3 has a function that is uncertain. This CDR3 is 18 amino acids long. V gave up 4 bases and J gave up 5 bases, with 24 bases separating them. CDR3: CARSVALSLDRLNEKLFF. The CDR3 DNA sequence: TGTGCCAGAAGCGTCGCATTATCTTTGGACAGACTCAATGAAAAACTGTTTTTT.

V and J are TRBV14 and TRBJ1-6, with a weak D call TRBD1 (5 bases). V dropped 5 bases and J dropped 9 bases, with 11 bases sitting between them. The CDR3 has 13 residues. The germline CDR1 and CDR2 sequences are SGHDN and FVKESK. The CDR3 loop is CASSTRRGSPLHF. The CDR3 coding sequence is TGTGCCAGCAGCACTCGTAGGGGTTCACCCCTCCACTTT.

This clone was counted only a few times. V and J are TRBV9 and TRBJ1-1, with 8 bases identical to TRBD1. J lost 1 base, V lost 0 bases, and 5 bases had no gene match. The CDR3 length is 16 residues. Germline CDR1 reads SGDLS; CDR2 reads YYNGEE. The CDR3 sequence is CASSVGVGTGNTEAFF. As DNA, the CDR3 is TGTGCCAGCAGCGTAGGGGTCGGGACAGGGAACACTGAAGCTTTCTTT.

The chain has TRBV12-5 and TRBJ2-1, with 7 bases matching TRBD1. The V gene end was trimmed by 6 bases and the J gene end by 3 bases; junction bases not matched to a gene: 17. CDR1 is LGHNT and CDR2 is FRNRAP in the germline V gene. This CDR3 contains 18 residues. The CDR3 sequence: CASGHQQGGWIFYNEQFF. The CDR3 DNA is TGTGCTAGTGGACACCAACAAGGGGGCTGGATTTTCTACAATGAGCAGTTCTTC.

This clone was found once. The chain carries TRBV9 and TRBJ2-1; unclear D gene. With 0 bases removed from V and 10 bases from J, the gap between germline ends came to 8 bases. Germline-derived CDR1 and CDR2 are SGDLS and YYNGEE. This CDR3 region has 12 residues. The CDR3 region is CASSVATAEQFF. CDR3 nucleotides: TGTGCCAGCAGCGTAGCTACGGCAGAGCAGTTCTTC. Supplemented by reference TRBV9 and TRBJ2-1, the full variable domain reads DSGVTQTPKHLITATGQRVTLRCSPRSGDLSVYWYQQSLDQGLQFLIQYYNGEERAKGNILERFSAQQFPDLHSELNLSSLELGDSALYFCASSVATAEQFFGPGTRLTVL.

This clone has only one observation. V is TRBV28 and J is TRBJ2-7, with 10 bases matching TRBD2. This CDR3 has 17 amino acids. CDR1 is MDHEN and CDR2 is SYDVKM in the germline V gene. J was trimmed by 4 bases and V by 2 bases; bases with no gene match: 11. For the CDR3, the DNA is TGTGCCAGCAGTTTAGGGCTAGCGGGAGCGAAAGGATACGAGCAGTACTTC. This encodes CASSLGLAGAKGYEQYF.

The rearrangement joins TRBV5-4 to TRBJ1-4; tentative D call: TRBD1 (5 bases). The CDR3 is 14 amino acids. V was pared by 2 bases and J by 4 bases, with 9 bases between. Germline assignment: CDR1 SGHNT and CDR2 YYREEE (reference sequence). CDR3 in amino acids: CASSLGQGNEKLFF. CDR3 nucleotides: TGTGCCAGCAGCTTAGGCCAGGGTAATGAAAAACTGTTTTTT.

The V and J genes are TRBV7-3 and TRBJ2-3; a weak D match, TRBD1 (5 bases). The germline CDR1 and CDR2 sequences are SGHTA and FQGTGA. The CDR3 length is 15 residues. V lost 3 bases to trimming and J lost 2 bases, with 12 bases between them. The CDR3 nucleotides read TGTGCCAGCAGCTTTCAGGGTTCGGTCACAGATACGCAGTATTTT. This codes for CASSFQGSVTDTQYF.

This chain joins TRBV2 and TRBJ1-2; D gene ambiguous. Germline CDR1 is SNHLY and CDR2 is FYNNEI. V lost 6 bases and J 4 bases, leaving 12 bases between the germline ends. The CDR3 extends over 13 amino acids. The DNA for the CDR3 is TGTGCCAGCAGGGCAAGTCGCATCTATGGCTACACCTTC. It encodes CASRASRIYGYTF.

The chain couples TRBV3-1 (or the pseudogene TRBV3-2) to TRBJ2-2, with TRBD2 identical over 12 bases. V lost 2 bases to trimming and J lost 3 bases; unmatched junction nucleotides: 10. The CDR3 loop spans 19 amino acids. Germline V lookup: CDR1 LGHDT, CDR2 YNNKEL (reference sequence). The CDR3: CASSQRTPTSGSYTGELFF. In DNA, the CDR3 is TGTGCCAGCAGCCAAAGGACCCCGACTAGCGGGAGTTACACCGGGGAGCTGTTTTTT.

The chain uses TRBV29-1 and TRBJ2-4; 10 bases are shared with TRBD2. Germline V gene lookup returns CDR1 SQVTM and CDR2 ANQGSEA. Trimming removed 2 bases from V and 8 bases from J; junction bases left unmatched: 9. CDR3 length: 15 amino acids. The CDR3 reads CSVEYLAGGSDIQYF. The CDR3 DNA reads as TGCAGCGTTGAATATTTAGCGGGAGGCAGTGACATTCAGTACTTC.

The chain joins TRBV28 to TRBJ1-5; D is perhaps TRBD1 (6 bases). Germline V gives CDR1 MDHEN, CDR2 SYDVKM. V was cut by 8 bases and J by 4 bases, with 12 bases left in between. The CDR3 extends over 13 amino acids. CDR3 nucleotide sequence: TGTGCCAGCCGCGGGACATATAATCAGCCCCAGCATTTT. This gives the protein CASRGTYNQPQHF. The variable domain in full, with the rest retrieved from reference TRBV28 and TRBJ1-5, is DVKVTQSSRYLVKRTGEKVFLECVQDMDHENMFWYRQDPGLGLRLIYFSYDVKMKEKGDIPEGYSVSREKKERFSLILESASTNQTSMYLCASRGTYNQPQHFGDGTRLSIL.

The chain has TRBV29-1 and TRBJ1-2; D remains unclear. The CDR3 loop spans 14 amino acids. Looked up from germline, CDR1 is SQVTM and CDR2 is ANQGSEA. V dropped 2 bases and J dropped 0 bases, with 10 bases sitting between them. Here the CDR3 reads CSVEPAIANYGYTF. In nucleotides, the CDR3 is TGCAGCGTTGAACCGGCGATAGCTAACTATGGCTACACCTTC.

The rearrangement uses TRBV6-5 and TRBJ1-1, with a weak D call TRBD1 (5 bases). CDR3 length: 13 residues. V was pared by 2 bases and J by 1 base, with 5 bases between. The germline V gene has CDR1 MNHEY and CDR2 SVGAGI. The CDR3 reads CASSYTGNTEAFF. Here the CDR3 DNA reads TGTGCCAGCAGTTACACAGGGAACACTGAAGCTTTCTTT.

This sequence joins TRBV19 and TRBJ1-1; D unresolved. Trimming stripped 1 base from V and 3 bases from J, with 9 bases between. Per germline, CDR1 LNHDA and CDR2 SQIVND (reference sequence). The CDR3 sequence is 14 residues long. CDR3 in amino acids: CASSIGPMHTEAFF. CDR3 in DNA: TGTGCCAGTAGTATAGGGCCGATGCACACTGAAGCTTTCTTT.

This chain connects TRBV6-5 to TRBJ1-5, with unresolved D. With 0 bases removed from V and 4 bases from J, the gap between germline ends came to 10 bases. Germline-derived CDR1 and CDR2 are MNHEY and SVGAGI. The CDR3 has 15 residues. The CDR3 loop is CASSYSIGRNQPQHF. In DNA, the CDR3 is TGTGCCAGCAGTTACTCGATCGGCAGAAATCAGCCCCAGCATTTT.

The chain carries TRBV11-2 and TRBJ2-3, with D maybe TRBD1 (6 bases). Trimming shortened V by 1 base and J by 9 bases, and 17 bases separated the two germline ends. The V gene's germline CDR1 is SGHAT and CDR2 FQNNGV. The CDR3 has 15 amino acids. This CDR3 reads CASSLAGALHVTQYF. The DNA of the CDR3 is TGTGCCAGCAGCTTAGCAGGGGCCCTGCACGTAACGCAGTATTTT.

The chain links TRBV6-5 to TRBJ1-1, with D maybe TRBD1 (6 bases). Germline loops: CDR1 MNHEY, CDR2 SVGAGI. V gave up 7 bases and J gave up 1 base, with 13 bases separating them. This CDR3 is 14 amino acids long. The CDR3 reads CASTMRGRNTEAFF. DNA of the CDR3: TGTGCCAGCACCATGAGGGGGAGGAACACTGAAGCTTTCTTT.